A single sample is the source of the 28 T cell receptor beta chains below, sequenced in a study of tumor and adjacent non-tumor tissue in lung cancer. The template was RNA from unsorted bulk tissue. A modified ARM-PCR protocol with three rounds of nested PCR amplified TCRbeta. MiXCR was run by TCRdb on the multiplex PCR reads, yielding one entry per CDR3 protein. The table has about 93,000 distinct CDR3 sequences, around 71% seen once. Sequenced material: lung tumor tissue. The receptors were sampled from a man aged 60 to 69 with non-small cell lung cancer.

Concerning this clonotype: The junction departs from the called germline gene at one end, perhaps through a read error. The J gene is TRBJ2-2, the V gene TRBV4-1; D is tentatively TRBD1 or TRBD2 (5 bases each). Germline V gives CDR1 MGHRA, CDR2 YSYEKL. CDR3 length: 16 residues. The CDR3 nucleotides read TGCGCCAATAGCCAAGAACCCGGCAGGGCGGCCGGGGAGCTGCTTTTT. It translates to CANSQEPGRAAGELLF.

This clonotype showed up many times. The V call is TRBV6-5, the J call TRBJ1-2; TRBD1 agrees at 7 bases. Looked up from germline, CDR1 is MNHEY and CDR2 is SVGAGI. The length of the CDR3 is 14 residues. The ends lost 6 bases at V and 9 bases at J; junction bases unmatched: 13. In DNA form, the CDR3 reads TGTGCCAGCAGAGTAAGACAGGGTTCTTTCAGCTACACCTTC. It specifies CASRVRQGSFSYTF.

About this clonotype itself: A much larger clone sits a single nucleotide away, making a read error possible. V gene TRBV5-1 combines with J gene TRBJ2-5; 7 nucleotides agree with TRBD1. Germline lookup yields CDR1 SGHRS and CDR2 YFSETQ. The CDR3 spans 14 residues. CDR3 DNA: TGCGCCAGCAGCCAGGGACAGATTCAAGGGACCCAGTACTTC. Translated, it gives CASSQGQIQGTQYF. Together with reference TRBV5-1 and TRBJ2-5, the CDR3 gives the full variable domain: KAGVTQTPRYLIKTRGQQVTLSCSPISGHRSVSWYQQTPGQGLQFLFEYFSETQRNKGNFPGRFSGRQFSNSRSEMNVSTLELGDSALYLCASSQGQIQGTQYFGPGTRLLVL.

The chain couples TRBV6-1 to TRBJ2-7, with a possible D match to TRBD2 (6 bases). Germline CDR1 reads MNHNS; CDR2 reads SASEGT. V was pared by 7 bases and J by 6 bases, with 16 bases between. This CDR3 has 13 amino acids. CDR3 coding DNA: TGTGCCAGCATGAGGGACGGAGGGTGCGAGCAGTACTTC. The encoded protein is CASMRDGGCEQYF.

Remarks on this clonotype: A read error is likely, as this CDR3 ends without the conserved phenylalanine or tryptophan. The DNA is omitted, as the CDR3 cannot be located on it reliably, and the CDR3 follows TCRdb's listing. The chain joins TRBV10-3 to TRBJ1-1; the table's D call, TRBD1, has no DNA check behind it. The CDR3 is 13 residues long, ends included. The germline CDR1 and CDR2 sequences are ENHRY and SYGVKD. The CDR3 here is CATATALNTEDFI.

Points on this clonotype: Mismatch with germline at one junction end may stem from a read error. CDR3 bases: TGTGCCAGCAGGCTCCTTCGGGGAATGAATACTGAAGCTTTCTTT. Its translation is CASRLLRGMNTEAFF. The gene calls are TRBV5-5 and TRBJ1-1; no clear D gene. The CDR3 totals 15 residues. CDR1 SGHKS and CDR2 YYEKEE come from the germline V gene (reference sequence).

This clonotype was found many times. At one end the junction does not follow the germline gene, possibly because of a read error. The J gene is TRBJ2-7, the V gene TRBV5-6; D tentatively reads TRBD1 or TRBD2 (6 bases each). The CDR3 has 14 amino acids. In germline, CDR1 is SGHDT, CDR2 YYEEEE. In DNA form, the CDR3 reads TGTGCCAGCAGCGCAAGGGGGGTTCGGTTCGCCTCAAGGTTC. Encoded protein: CASSARGVRFASRF.

This chain joins TRBV11-2 and TRBJ2-4; D unresolved. The CDR3 runs to 15 residues. The germline CDR1 and CDR2 sequences are SGHAT and FQNNGV. Trimming shortened V by 1 base and J by 6 bases, and 13 bases separated the two germline ends. The CDR3 DNA is TGTGCCAGCAGCTTAGCCTCCACACTGGCAAACATTCAGTACTTC. Encoded protein: CASSLASTLANIQYF.

This clonotype was seen many times. The CDR3 region has the DNA TGTGCCAGCAGGACAGACAGGGATAGCACCGGGGAGCTGTTTTTT. Protein product: CASRTDRDSTGELFF. The chain has TRBV6-5 and TRBJ2-2, with 7 positions matching TRBD1. V lost 6 bases, J lost 4 bases, and 8 bases stayed unmatched. This CDR3 comprises 15 residues. Germline lookup yields CDR1 MNHEY and CDR2 SVGAGI.

The sample holds many counts of this clonotype. V and J are TRBV6-6 and TRBJ1-5, with a possible D match to TRBD1 (6 bases). Trimming took 3 bases from V and 2 from J, leaving 20 bases between them. The CDR3 has 18 residues. Germline V CDR1 and CDR2: MNHNY, SVGAGI (reference sequence). CDR3 nucleotides: TGTGCCAGCAGTTATGACAGGTTGGAGGGACGGGGCAATCAGCCCCAGCATTTT. The encoded protein is CASSYDRLEGRGNQPQHF.

This clonotype has a handful of counts. The V call is TRBV29-1, the J call TRBJ2-1; D assignment may be TRBD1 or TRBD2 (7 bases each). The CDR3 sequence is 13 residues long. Trimming removed 5 bases at V and 9 bases at J, with 17 bases between. The germline gives CDR1 SQVTM, CDR2 ANQGSEA. The DNA of the CDR3 is TGCAGCGTTCCAGGGGGGGGACGGACTGAGCAGTTCTTC. Residues: CSVPGGGRTEQFF.

Comments on this clonotype: The germline gene is not matched at one end of the junction; a read error may be the cause. J is TRBJ1-1 and V is TRBV11-1; D uncertain. This CDR3 has 13 residues. The germline V gene encodes CDR1 SGHAT and CDR2 FQDESV (reference sequence). CDR3 DNA: TGTACCAGCACTCGGTCCCAGAACACTGAAGCTTTCTTT. Its protein is CTSTRSQNTEAFF.

With respect to this clonotype: No conserved phenylalanine or tryptophan is present at the end of the CDR3, so a read error is the likely explanation. J is TRBJ2-3 and V is TRBV29-1; D might be TRBD2 (5 bases). In germline, CDR1 is SQVTM, CDR2 ANQGSEA. The CDR3 extends over 19 amino acids. CDR3 protein: CSVEGRDGWGARFTDTQYY. The CDR3 coding sequence is TGTAGCGTTGAAGGAAGGGATGGATGGGGAGCGAGGTTTACGGATACGCAGTATTAT.

The table lists this clonotype with many counts. The J gene is TRBJ2-3, the V gene TRBV25-1, with a possible D match to TRBD2 (5 bases). Germline V lookup: CDR1 MGHDK, CDR2 SYGVNS. Trimming stripped 5 bases from V and 4 bases from J, with 16 bases between. The CDR3 covers 15 residues. CDR3 bases: TGTGCCAGCAGTTCAGCTGGGAGCGTTGCAGATACGCAGTATTTT. It specifies CASSSAGSVADTQYF. Complete variable domain (other parts from reference TRBV25-1 and TRBJ2-3): EADIYQTPRYLVIGTGKKITLECSQTMGHDKMYWYQQDPGMELHLIHYSYGVNSTEKGDLSSESTVSRIRTEHFPLTLESARPSHTSQYLCASSSAGSVADTQYFGPGTRLTVL.

As regards this clonotype: One junction end does not reproduce the germline sequence, and a read error may be involved. This chain joins TRBV10-3 and TRBJ1-2, with 7 nucleotides matching TRBD1. CDR1 is ENHRY, CDR2 SYGVKD, per germline. CDR3 length: 15 residues. The CDR3 coding sequence is TGTGTCATCAGTTACAAGACAGGGAGGGACTATGGCTACACCTTC. Its protein is CVISYKTGRDYGYTF.

V gene TRBV5-1 combines with J gene TRBJ2-1, with D unresolved. Per germline, CDR1 SGHRS and CDR2 YFSETQ. There are 15 residues in the CDR3. Deletions cut 4 bases from V and 3 bases from J, with 14 bases between. The CDR3 nucleotides read TGCGCCAGCAGCCTAAGTGCCAGTGTCTACAATGAGCAGTTCTTC. Protein: CASSLSASVYNEQFF.

A note on this clonotype: At one end, the junction sequence differs from germline, possibly due to a read error. V and J are TRBV11-1 and TRBJ1-1; no definite D call. CDR3 length: 13 amino acids. Germline V CDR1 and CDR2: SGHAT, FQDESV (reference sequence). CDR3 DNA sequence: TGTGTCAGCACCCGGTCCCAGAACACTGAAGCCTTCTTT. Translation: CVSTRSQNTEAFF. Complete variable domain (other parts from reference TRBV11-1 and TRBJ1-1): EAEVAQSPRYKITEKSQAVAFWCDPISGHATLYWYRQILGQGPELLVQFQDESVVDDSQLPKDRFSAERLKGVDSTLKIQPAELGDSAMYLCVSTRSQNTEAFFGQGTRLTVV.

A word on this clonotype: This sequence may be a read error, since a much larger clone differs from it by one base. The chain couples TRBV11-2 to TRBJ1-5, with D hard to call. The germline V and J ends were trimmed by 5 bases and 6 bases, with 17 bases remaining between them. The germline V gene has CDR1 SGHAT and CDR2 FQNNGV. This CDR3 has 15 residues. CDR3 sequence (DNA): TGTGCCAGCAGCCCTAATAAAAGTCCTGGTCAGCCCCAGCATTTT. This sequence encodes CASSPNKSPGQPQHF. The full variable domain, with the rest looked up from reference TRBV11-2 and TRBJ1-5, is EAGVAQSPRYKIIEKRQSVAFWCNPISGHATLYWYQQILGQGPKLLIQFQNNGVVDDSQLPKDRFSAERLKGVDSTLKIQPAKLEDSAVYLCASSPNKSPGQPQHFGDGTRLSIL.

On this clonotype: A much larger clone differs from this one at a single base, so this may be a read error. The chain has TRBV2 and TRBJ1-5; 7 positions agree with TRBD1. The CDR3 loop spans 13 amino acids. Germline V gene lookup returns CDR1 SNHLY and CDR2 FYNNEI. CDR3 loop: CASGDREDQPQHF. As DNA, the CDR3 is TGTGCCAGCGGTGACAGGGAGGATCAGCCCCAGCATTTT.

The chain couples TRBV4-1 to TRBJ1-2; no firm D call. The CDR3 totals 16 residues. The V gene's germline CDR1 is MGHRA and CDR2 YSYEKL. The CDR3 nucleotides read TGCCCCAACAGCCAAGCAAGCCTTGATAGGGCTGGCGGCTACACCTTC. Amino acid sequence: CPNSQASLDRAGGYTF.

Points on this clonotype: The germline gene is not matched at one end of the junction; a read error may be the cause. This sequence joins TRBV29-1 and TRBJ2-7; no definite D call. The CDR3 spans 13 residues. Germline loops: CDR1 SQVTM, CDR2 ANQGSEA. The CDR3 spells CNVEVDASYEQYF. Here the CDR3 DNA reads TGCAACGTTGAAGTGGACGCCTCCTACGAGCAGTACTTT.

As concerns this clonotype: As the CDR3 is not closed by the conserved phenylalanine or tryptophan, this likely results from a read error. The chain carries TRBV11-1 and TRBJ2-1, with D possibly TRBD1 on 6 matching bases. Trimming left V 3 bases short and J 12 bases short, with 18 bases between. The CDR3 sequence is 14 residues long. From germline, CDR1 is SGHAT and CDR2 FQDESV (reference sequence). The CDR3 sequence is CASSFIWRQDGQFS. In nucleotides, the CDR3 is TGTGCCAGCAGCTTCATCTGGAGACAGGATGGGCAGTTCTCC.

This clonotype was observed a few times. The junction departs from germline at one end; a sequencing error may be responsible. The V gene is TRBV4-3, the J gene TRBJ1-4; TRBD1 might be the D (5 bases). This CDR3 has 14 amino acids. Germline CDR1 is LGHNA and CDR2 is YSLEER. The CDR3 loop is CTSSQEGRAEKRFF. As DNA, the CDR3 is TGCACCAGCAGCCAAGAAGGCAGGGCTGAAAAACGGTTTTTT.

V usage is TRBV6-6 and J usage is TRBJ2-3; D is possibly TRBD2 (5 bases). The V gene lost 2 bases and the J gene lost 2 bases, with 17 bases spanning the gap. CDR3 length: 17 residues. The V gene's germline CDR1 is MNHNY and CDR2 SVGAGI (reference sequence). In DNA, the CDR3 is TGTGCCAGCAGTTACGGGGAGCATGGTTTCTACACAGATACGCAGTATTTT. It yields the protein CASSYGEHGFYTDTQYF.

About this clonotype: At one boundary the junction diverges from the germline segment, which might be a read error. The V and J genes are TRBV7-3 and TRBJ2-3, with D maybe TRBD1 (7 bases). The CDR3 runs 16 residues. CDR1 SGHTA and CDR2 FQGTGA come from the germline V gene. Written as DNA, the CDR3 is TGTGCCAGCAGCCTCGGCCAGCGGGCGGGGACAGATACGAAGTATTTT. It encodes CASSLGQRAGTDTKYF.

Remarks on this clonotype: At one of its ends the junction is not consistent with the germline gene, which may arise from a read error. This sequence joins TRBV11-3 and TRBJ2-3, with 7 bases matching TRBD1. This CDR3 has 14 residues. Germline V CDR1 and CDR2: SGHNT, YENEEA. CDR3 in amino acids: CVSNPTGATDTQYF. CDR3 coding DNA: TGTGTCAGCAACCCAACAGGGGCGACAGATACGCAGTATTTT. Filled out from reference TRBV11-3 and TRBJ2-3, the complete variable domain reads EAGVVQSPRYKIIEKKQPVAFWCNPISGHNTLYWYLQNLGQGPELLIRYENEEAVDDSQLPKDRFSAERLKGVDSTLKIQPAELGDSAVYLCVSNPTGATDTQYFGPGTRLTVL.

This clonotype was seen ten or more times. V and J are TRBV6-5 and TRBJ2-2; D is uncertain. CDR3 length: 13 residues. Germline V gene lookup returns CDR1 MNHEY and CDR2 SVGAGI. V was trimmed by 2 bases and J by 3 bases, leaving 4 bases between them. The CDR3 region is CASSYQDTGELFF. In nucleotides, the CDR3 is TGTGCCAGCAGTTACCAGGACACCGGGGAGCTGTTTTTT.

Concerning this clonotype: A junction end diverges from the germline sequence, so it may reflect a read error. The gene calls are TRBV5-1 and TRBJ1-5; D remains unclear. Germline values: CDR1 SGHRS, CDR2 YFSETQ. The CDR3 spans 14 residues. The CDR3 loop is CASGLDCSNQPQHF. In nucleotides, the CDR3 is TGCGCCAGCGGCTTGGATTGTAGCAATCAGCCCCAGCATTTT.